Below are 27 T cell receptor beta chains sequenced from a single sample in a study of T cell changes during pregnancy in multiple sclerosis. Assay: immunoSEQ multiplex PCR; the TCRdb copy retains only in-frame clones and omits some. The repertoire consists of approximately 37,000 clones, with 93% occurring once and the leading ten covering over 0.55%. The sample here was CD4+ T cells from peripheral blood mononuclear cells, taken in the third trimester of pregnancy. The receptor source for this set is a female donor with multiple sclerosis, enrolled in a pregnancy study.

In this sample, this clone turned up once. CDR3 protein: CASSLAGVGNSPLHF. In nucleotides, the CDR3 is TGTGCCAGCAGCTTGGCCGGGGTCGGTAATTCACCCCTCCACTTT. V and J are TRBV5-4 and TRBJ1-6, with D unresolved. The germline V gene has CDR1 SGHNT and CDR2 YYREEE (reference sequence). V was shortened by 0 bases and J by 6 bases, with 10 bases between the two germline ends. CDR3 length equals 15 residues.

In DNA, the CDR3 is TGTGCCAGCAGCAAATGGCCGAACAGGGGCCTGAAAGAGACCCAGTACTTC. Protein sequence: CASSKWPNRGLKETQYF. This rearrangement joins TRBV21-1 to TRBJ2-5; no DNA check was done on the table's D call, TRBD1. TRBV21-1 corresponds to a pseudogene. The length of the CDR3 is 17 residues.

The chain joins TRBV19 to TRBJ1-5, with D possibly TRBD1 on 5 matching bases. The CDR3 extends over 15 amino acids. Trimming removed 4 bases from V and 7 bases from J, with 17 bases in between. CDR1 and CDR2 from the germline V gene are LNHDA and SQIVND (reference sequence). CDR3 amino acids: CASSSRSGGEQPQHF. The CDR3 DNA follows: TGTGCCAGTAGTAGCAGGTCGGGGGGAGAGCAGCCCCAGCATTTT.

The gene calls are TRBV29-1 and TRBJ1-2; D might be TRBD1 (5 bases). There are 11 residues in the CDR3. CDR1 is SQVTM and CDR2 is ANQGSEA in the germline V gene. With 7 bases removed from V and 5 bases from J, the gap between germline ends came to 11 bases. CDR3 nucleotide sequence: TGCAGCGGGGGAGGGGAGTATGGCTACACCTTC. Translating it yields CSGGGEYGYTF.

The chain is built from TRBV15 and TRBJ2-4; maybe TRBD2 (6 bases). Germline CDR1 LNHNV, CDR2 YYDKDF (reference sequence). The CDR3 has 14 residues. Trimming took 1 base from V and 5 from J, leaving 9 bases between them. The CDR3 protein is CATSRVTGENIQYF. As DNA, the CDR3 is TGTGCCACCAGCAGAGTGACGGGAGAAAACATTCAGTACTTC. Complete variable domain (other parts from reference TRBV15 and TRBJ2-4): DAMVIQNPRYQVTQFGKPVTLSCSQTLNHNVMYWYQQKSSQAPKLLFHYYDKDFNNEADTPDNFQSRRPNTSFCFLDIRSPGLGDTAMYLCATSRVTGENIQYFGAGTRLSVL.

The chain is built from TRBV7-9 and TRBJ2-7, with 8 positions matching TRBD2. Trimming cost V 5 bases and J 4 bases; bases outside gene matches: 7. The CDR3 spans 14 residues. The germline CDR1 and CDR2 sequences are SEHNR and FQNEAQ (reference sequence). The CDR3 reads CASSRGGRAYEQYF. Written as DNA, the CDR3 is TGTGCCAGCAGCCGGGGGGGCAGGGCTTACGAGCAGTACTTC. Variable domain in full (rest from reference TRBV7-9 and TRBJ2-7): DTGVSQNPRHKITKRGQNVTFRCDPISEHNRLYWYRQTLGQGPEFLTYFQNEAQLEKSRLLSDRFSAERPKGSFSTLEIQRTEQGDSAMYLCASSRGGRAYEQYFGPGTRLTVT.

This clone was detected only once. The chain uses TRBV18 and TRBJ2-7, with no clear D. V shed 4 bases and J shed 0 bases, with 10 bases lying between them. Germline V gene sequence: CDR1 KGHSH, CDR2 LQKENI. The CDR3 length is 14 residues. The CDR3 here is CASSREPFSYEQYF. The CDR3 bases are TGTGCCAGCTCACGAGAGCCTTTCTCCTACGAGCAGTACTTC.

The genes are TRBV5-1 and TRBJ1-6; TRBD1 is a possible D gene (6 bases). The length of the CDR3 is 15 residues. V dropped 4 bases and J dropped 5 bases, with 13 bases sitting between them. Germline assignment: CDR1 SGHRS and CDR2 YFSETQ. In DNA form, the CDR3 reads TGCGCCAGCAGCACGCGACAGGCGGATAATTCACCCCTCCACTTT. Protein sequence: CASSTRQADNSPLHF.

The V call is TRBV2, the J call TRBJ1-2; possibly TRBD1 for D (5 bases). V was pared by 9 bases and J by 6 bases, with 14 bases between. The CDR3 length is 12 residues. The germline V gene has CDR1 SNHLY and CDR2 FYNNEI. CDR3 nucleotides: TGTGCCAGAACAGCCGGACAAGATGGCTACACCTTC. Its translation: CARTAGQDGYTF.

V gene TRBV6-1 combines with J gene TRBJ1-5; D is ambiguous. Trimming shortened V by 0 bases and J by 5 bases, and 8 bases separated the two germline ends. Germline loops: CDR1 MNHNS, CDR2 SASEGT. The CDR3 runs to 14 residues. CDR3 in amino acids: CASSEASGDQPQHF. CDR3 nucleotides: TGTGCCAGCAGTGAAGCGTCAGGTGATCAGCCCCAGCATTTT.

This chain joins TRBV4-1 and TRBJ1-2; D perhaps matches TRBD1 (6 bases). There are 14 residues in the CDR3. The germline V and J ends were trimmed by 3 bases and 7 bases, with 15 bases remaining between them. Per the germline V gene, CDR1 is MGHRA and CDR2 is YSYEKL. The CDR3: CASSHLGQGIGYTF. DNA for the CDR3: TGCGCCAGCAGCCACCTGGGCCAGGGGATTGGCTACACCTTC.

The rearrangement links TRBV12-2 to TRBJ2-4; the table's TRBD2 call for D was not verified on the DNA. TRBV12-2 is a pseudogene locus. The CDR3 is 13 amino acids. The CDR3 region is CASRSSREDIQYF. Here the CDR3 DNA reads TGTGCAAGTCGCTCCTCCAGGGAGGACATTCAGTACTTC.

The chain joins TRBV10-3 to TRBJ2-3, with 12 bases matching TRBD2. The J segment lost 1 base and the V segment lost 0 bases, leaving 2 bases of the junction unmatched. The germline V gene has CDR1 ENHRY and CDR2 SYGVKD. The CDR3 is 17 residues long. The CDR3 is CAISESRTSGGTDTQYF. The DNA of the CDR3 is TGTGCCATCAGTGAGTCTAGGACTAGCGGGGGCACAGATACGCAGTATTTT.

The chain couples TRBV10-3 to TRBJ2-5, with D maybe TRBD1 (6 bases). Germline V CDR1 and CDR2: ENHRY, SYGVKD. The V gene lost 3 bases and the J gene lost 2 bases, with 13 bases spanning the gap. The CDR3 length is 15 residues. The CDR3 here is CAISETGTRQETQYF. Written as DNA, the CDR3 is TGTGCCATCAGTGAAACCGGGACACGACAAGAGACCCAGTACTTC.

The chain combines TRBV30 with TRBJ2-2; 8 bases line up with TRBD1. This CDR3 spans 14 amino acids. Trimming at V came to 4 bases and at J to 1 base, leaving 2 bases not matched to a gene. Per germline, CDR1 GTSNPN and CDR2 SVGIG (reference sequence). The chain's CDR3 is CAWTGTGNTGELFF. The CDR3 nucleotides are TGTGCCTGGACCGGGACAGGGAACACCGGGGAGCTGTTTTTT.

The gene calls are TRBV18 and TRBJ1-1; 9 bases line up with TRBD1. The CDR3 sequence is 15 residues long. V was pared by 4 bases and J by 2 bases, with 5 bases of the junction left unmatched. Per the germline V gene, CDR1 is KGHSH and CDR2 is LQKENI. CDR3 residues: CASSQQGQGNTEAFF. CDR3 bases: TGTGCCAGCTCACAACAGGGACAGGGTAACACTGAAGCTTTCTTT.

This chain connects TRBV4-3 to TRBJ1-2; D is perhaps TRBD1 (6 bases). V lost 0 bases and J 8 bases, leaving 13 bases between the germline ends. Germline V gives CDR1 LGHNA, CDR2 YSLEER. CDR3 length equals 14 residues. The CDR3 DNA reads TGCGCCAGCAGCCAAGATGCGAGGGGGGGAGGCTACACCTTC. Its translation is CASSQDARGGGYTF.

This sequence joins TRBV10-3 and TRBJ1-3, with 8 bases identical to TRBD1. This CDR3 is 17 amino acids long. CDR1 ENHRY and CDR2 SYGVKD come from the germline V gene. The ends lost 3 bases at V and 4 bases at J; junction bases unmatched: 11. The CDR3 DNA sequence: TGTGCCATCAGTGATTCCTTTCAGGGGGCGGACGGAAACACCATATATTTT. This gives the protein CAISDSFQGADGNTIYF.

In its sample, this clone was seen once. J is TRBJ2-7 and V is TRBV7-2, with TRBD2 identical over 9 bases. The V gene's germline CDR1 is SGHTA and CDR2 FQGNSA. The trim removed 3 bases at V and 4 bases at J, leaving 13 bases unmatched. The CDR3 contains 17 residues. CDR3 coding DNA: TGTGCCAGCAGCTTTAGGGTTCGGAGCGGGAGGTCATACGAGCAGTACTTC. It translates to CASSFRVRSGRSYEQYF.

CDR3 loop: CASSPNLLGDGYTF. CDR3 coding DNA: TGTGCCAGCTCACCAAATCTCCTCGGAGATGGCTACACCTTC. The chain couples TRBV18 to TRBJ1-2; D ambiguous. V was clipped by 2 bases and J by 6 bases, with 13 bases between them. The CDR3 contains 14 residues. Germline-derived CDR1 and CDR2 are KGHSH and LQKENI.

The chain combines TRBV27 with TRBJ2-7; 10 bases are shared with TRBD1. Germline V gene lookup returns CDR1 MNHEY and CDR2 SMNVEV (reference sequence). The CDR3 is made up of 14 amino acids. The trim removed 6 bases at V and 2 bases at J, leaving 4 bases unmatched. The CDR3 DNA sequence: TGTGCCAGCAGAAAGGGGACAGGGGCCTACGAGCAGTACTTC. It encodes CASRKGTGAYEQYF.

The chain joins TRBV5-1 to TRBJ2-2, with TRBD1 matching over 7 bases. The CDR3 totals 15 residues. Germline CDR1 SGHRS, CDR2 YFSETQ. After removal of 0 bases from V and 3 bases from J, the junction contained 2 bases not matched to a gene. Here the CDR3 DNA reads TGCGCCAGCAGCTTGGTCCAGGGGGACACCGGGGAGCTGTTTTTT. Protein: CASSLVQGDTGELFF.

The sample holds one count of this clone. V and J are TRBV11-2 and TRBJ2-7; a weak D match, TRBD1 (5 bases). The CDR3 contains 14 residues. V lost 2 bases and J 2 bases, leaving 10 bases between the germline ends. Looked up from germline, CDR1 is SGHAT and CDR2 is FQNNGV. CDR3 DNA sequence: TGTGCCAGCAGCTTATCAACAGGCCCCTACGAGCAGTACTTC. This translates into CASSLSTGPYEQYF.

By sample share, this clone is medium-sized. V usage is TRBV30 and J usage is TRBJ2-1; 8 nucleotides agree with TRBD2. The CDR3 is 14 residues long. J was trimmed by 9 bases and V by 5 bases; bases with no gene match: 12. Per the germline V gene, CDR1 is GTSNPN and CDR2 is SVGIG (reference sequence). CDR3 loop: CAWGGGRGDGEQFF. In nucleotides, the CDR3 is TGTGCCTGGGGTGGAGGGCGGGGGGATGGTGAGCAGTTCTTC.

V gene TRBV15 combines with J gene TRBJ2-4; D possibly corresponds to TRBD1 (6 bases). Germline-derived CDR1 and CDR2 are LNHNV and YYDKDF (reference sequence). The CDR3 is 18 residues long. Deletions cut 5 bases from V and 0 bases from J, with 20 bases between. CDR3 in amino acids: CATSGSRQDGLAKNIQYF. In nucleotides, the CDR3 is TGTGCCACCAGCGGGTCCAGACAGGACGGACTAGCCAAAAACATTCAGTACTTC.

V is TRBV7-8 and J is TRBJ2-2, with a possible D match to TRBD1 (7 bases). The CDR3 is 15 residues long. The germline gives CDR1 SGHVS, CDR2 FQNEAQ. V dropped 3 bases and J dropped 7 bases, with 15 bases sitting between them. In DNA, the CDR3 is TGTGCCAGCAGCTTGGTCAGGGGGGCGGACGGGGAGCTGTTTTTT. Its translation: CASSLVRGADGELFF.

The rearrangement uses TRBV5-4 and TRBJ1-4, with 11 positions matching TRBD1. V was clipped by 3 bases and J by 0 bases; unmatched bases: 4. Germline V gene data show CDR1 as SGHNT and CDR2 as YYREEE (reference sequence). The CDR3 covers 17 residues. The CDR3 region is CASSSGTGGTTNEKLFF. The DNA for the CDR3 is TGTGCCAGCAGCTCCGGGACAGGGGGAACAACTAATGAAAAACTGTTTTTT.